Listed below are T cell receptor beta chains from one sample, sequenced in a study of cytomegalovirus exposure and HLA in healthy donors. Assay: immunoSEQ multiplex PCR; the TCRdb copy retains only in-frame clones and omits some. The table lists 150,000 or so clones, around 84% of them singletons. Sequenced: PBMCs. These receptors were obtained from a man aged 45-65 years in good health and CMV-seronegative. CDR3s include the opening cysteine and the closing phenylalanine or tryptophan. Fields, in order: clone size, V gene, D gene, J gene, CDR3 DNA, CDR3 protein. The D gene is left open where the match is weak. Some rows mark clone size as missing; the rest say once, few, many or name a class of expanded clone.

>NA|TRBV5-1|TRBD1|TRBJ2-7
TGCGCCAGCAGCTTGGCCGTAGGGACAGGGACCTACGAGCAGTACTTC
CASSLAVGTGTYEQYF
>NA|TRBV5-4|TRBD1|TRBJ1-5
TGTGCCAGCAGCACCGGGACAGGGGTGAATCAGCCCCAGCATTTT
CASSTGTGVNQPQHF
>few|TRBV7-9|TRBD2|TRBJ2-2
TGTGCCAGCAGCCTAGGCGAGACGGGAGGGCCGGACACCGGGGAGCTGTTTTTT
CASSLGETGGPDTGELFF
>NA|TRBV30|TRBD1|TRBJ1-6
TGTGCCTGGAGTGTCGGGACAGGGGATTCACCCCTCCACTTT
CAWSVGTGDSPLHF
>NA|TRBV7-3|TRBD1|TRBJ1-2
TGTGCCAGCAGCCCGGGACAGTTCTATGGCTACACCTTC
CASSPGQFYGYTF
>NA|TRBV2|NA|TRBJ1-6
TGTGCCGGCCGCGGGGGGCTTGCCTATAATTCACCCCTCCACTTT
CAGRGGLAYNSPLHF
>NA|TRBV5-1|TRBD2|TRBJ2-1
TGCGCCAGCACGGTTTCTAGCGGGAACACCAATGAGCAGTTCTTC
CASTVSSGNTNEQFF
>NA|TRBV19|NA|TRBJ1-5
TGTGCCAGTAGTATGAGTCTCGGCGGTAGATTTGATCAGCCCCAGCATTTT
CASSMSLGGRFDQPQHF
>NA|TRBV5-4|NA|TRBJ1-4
TGTGCCAGCAGCTTTCGGGAGTCGGCGGCGAATGAAAAACTGTTTTTT
CASSFRESAANEKLFF
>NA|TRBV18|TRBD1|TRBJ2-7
TGTGCCAGCTCACCCGAGACAGGGGGCGATTGGGAGCAGTACTTC
CASSPETGGDWEQYF
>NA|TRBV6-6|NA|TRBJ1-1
TGTGCCAGCAGTTACGGTCAGGGCCCAAACACTGAAGCTTTCTTT
CASSYGQGPNTEAFF
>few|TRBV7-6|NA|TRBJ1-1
TGTGCCAGCAGCTCCAACGGCGGGGGAGTGGGCACTGAAGCTTTCTTT
CASSSNGGGVGTEAFF
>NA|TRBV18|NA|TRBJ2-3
TGTGCCAGCTCACCCTCAACAAGCACAGATACGCAGTATTTT
CASSPSTSTDTQYF
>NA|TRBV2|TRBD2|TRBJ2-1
TGTGCCACCAGGGTCGGGGGGGTGAATGAGCAGTTCTTC
CATRVGGVNEQFF
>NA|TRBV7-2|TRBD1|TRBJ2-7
TGTGCCAGCAGCTCCGGGACAGGGTCGTGGGAGCAGTACTTC
CASSSGTGSWEQYF
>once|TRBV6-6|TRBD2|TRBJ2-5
TGTGCCAGCAGTTACCAGACTAGCGGCCAAGAGACCCAGTACTTC
CASSYQTSGQETQYF
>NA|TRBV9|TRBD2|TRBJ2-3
TGTGCCAGCAGCGCCCCTTTTGAGCGGGAGGGCAGCACAGATACGCAGTATTTT
CASSAPFEREGSTDTQYF
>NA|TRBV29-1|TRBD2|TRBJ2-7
TGCAGCGTTGGACTAGCGACAAACGAGCAGTACTTC
CSVGLATNEQYF
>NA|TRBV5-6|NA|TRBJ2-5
TGTGCCAGCAGCTTGCGCCAGCCGGGGGAGACCCAGTACTTC
CASSLRQPGETQYF
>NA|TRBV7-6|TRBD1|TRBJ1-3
TGTGCCAGCAGCCCCGACAGGGTGGGGAATGGAAACACCATATATTTT
CASSPDRVGNGNTIYF
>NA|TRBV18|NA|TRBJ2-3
TGTGCCAGCTCACCAAAGGAGGGGTGGGCAGATACGCAGTATTTT
CASSPKEGWADTQYF
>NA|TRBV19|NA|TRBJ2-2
TGTGCCAGTAGTTCCCGTTGGAGCACCGGGGAGCTGTTTTTT
CASSSRWSTGELFF
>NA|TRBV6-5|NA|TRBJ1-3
TGTGCCAGCAGTCCCGGACTGTCCTCTGGAAACACCATATATTTT
CASSPGLSSGNTIYF
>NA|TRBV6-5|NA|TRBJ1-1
TGTGCCAGCAGTTACCTCTCGGGGGGCAGGTACACTGAAGCTTTCTTT
CASSYLSGGRYTEAFF
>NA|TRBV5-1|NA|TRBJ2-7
TGCGCCAGCAGCTTGGGTTTGCAGGGTTCCTCCGAGCAGTACTTC
CASSLGLQGSSEQYF
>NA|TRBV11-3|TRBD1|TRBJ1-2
TGTGCCAGCAGCTCAGGACAGGGCGGCTATGGCTACACCTTC
CASSSGQGGYGYTF
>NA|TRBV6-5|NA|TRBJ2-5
TGTGCCAGCAGGAACTCGAAGACCCAGTACTTC
CASRNSKTQYF
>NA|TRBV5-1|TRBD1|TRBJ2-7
TGCGCCAGCAGCTCGTCGACAGGGGGAATTGGAGAGGGCGAGCAGTACTTC
CASSSSTGGIGEGEQYF
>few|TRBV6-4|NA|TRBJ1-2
TGTGCCAGCAGTGACTCGCCTGGGGCCGGCTACACCTTC
CASSDSPGAGYTF
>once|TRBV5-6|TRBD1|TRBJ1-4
TGTGCCAGCAGCGCAAGGGGGCCGGATGAAAAACTGTTTTTT
CASSARGPDEKLFF
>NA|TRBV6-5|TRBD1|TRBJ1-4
TGTGCCAGCAGACCACAGGGGGCAGGCGAAAAACTGTTTTTT
CASRPQGAGEKLFF
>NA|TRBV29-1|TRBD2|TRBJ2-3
TGCAGCGTTCCTCGCCGACTAGCGGGGACCCCCGATACGCAGTATTTT
CSVPRRLAGTPDTQYF
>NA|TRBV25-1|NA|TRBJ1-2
TGTGCCAGCAGGAATACAGGGTTTGGCGGCTACACCTTC
CASRNTGFGGYTF
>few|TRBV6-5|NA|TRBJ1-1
TGTGCCAGCAGTTCTACAGCCAACACTGAAGCTTTCTTT
CASSSTANTEAFF
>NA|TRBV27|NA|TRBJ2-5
TGTGCCAGCAAGAGGAGCCCCGACGAGACCCAGTACTTC
CASKRSPDETQYF
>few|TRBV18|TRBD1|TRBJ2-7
TGTGCCAGCTCCCGCGGATCGCAGGGGGACGAGCAGTACTTC
CASSRGSQGDEQYF
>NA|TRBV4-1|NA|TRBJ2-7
TGCGCCAGCAGCCTACAGGAGACCTACGAGCAGTACTTC
CASSLQETYEQYF
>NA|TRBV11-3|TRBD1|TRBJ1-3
TGTGCCAGCAGCCCCCGGACAGGGAAAATTGGAAACACCATATATTTT
CASSPRTGKIGNTIYF
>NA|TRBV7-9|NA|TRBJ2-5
TGTGCCAGCAGCGCAGCTAGCTGGGAGACCCAGTACTTC
CASSAASWETQYF
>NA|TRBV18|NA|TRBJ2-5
TGTGCCAGCTCACCATCAGGGGTACCAGAGACCCAGTACTTC
CASSPSGVPETQYF
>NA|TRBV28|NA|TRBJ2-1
TGTGCCAGCAGCCGTATCAGGGGGCAGGGGGGGGATGAGCAGTTCTTC
CASSRIRGQGGDEQFF
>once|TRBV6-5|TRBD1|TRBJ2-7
TGTGCCAGCAGTATCGGACAGGGAGCCTACGAGCAGTACTTC
CASSIGQGAYEQYF
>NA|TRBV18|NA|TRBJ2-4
TGTGCCAGCTCACCAGGTCTGGAGCTAGCCAAAAACATTCAGTACTTC
CASSPGLELAKNIQYF
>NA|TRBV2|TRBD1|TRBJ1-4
TGTGCCAGCAGAGCCGGGACAGGGGATGAAAAACTGTTTTTT
CASRAGTGDEKLFF
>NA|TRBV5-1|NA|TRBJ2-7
TGCGCCAGCAGCTTGGCCACAACAATCTACGAGCAGTACTTC
CASSLATTIYEQYF
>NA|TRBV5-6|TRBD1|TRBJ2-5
TGTGCCAGCAGCGCCGGACAGGGGATGTTCCAAGAGACCCAGTACTTC
CASSAGQGMFQETQYF
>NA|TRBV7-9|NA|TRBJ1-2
TGTGCCAGCCCGCGCGTGGGGGGGGACGGGTCCAACTATGGCTACACCTTC
CASPRVGGDGSNYGYTF
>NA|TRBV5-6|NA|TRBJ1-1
TGTGCCAGCACCTCGGGGAGCGGCCCTGGGGCTGAAGCTTTCTTT
CASTSGSGPGAEAFF
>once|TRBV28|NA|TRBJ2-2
TGTGCCAGCAGTATCCAACATACTGGACAGCCGAACACCGGGGAGCTGTTTTTT
CASSIQHTGQPNTGELFF
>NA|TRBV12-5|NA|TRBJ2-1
TGTGCTAGTGGTTTGTCGTCGCGAGCGTACAATGAGCAGTTCTTC
CASGLSSRAYNEQFF
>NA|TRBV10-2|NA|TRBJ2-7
TGCGCCAGTGATTCACGGCTTGGGGGGATTATCGAGCAGTACTTC
CASDSRLGGIIEQYF
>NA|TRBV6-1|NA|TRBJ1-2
TGTGCCAGCAGTGAAAGAGACTCAAATGGCTACACCTTC
CASSERDSNGYTF
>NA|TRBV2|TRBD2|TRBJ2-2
TGTGCCAGCATCCGGACTAGCGGGAGCGGGGAGCTGTTTTTT
CASIRTSGSGELFF
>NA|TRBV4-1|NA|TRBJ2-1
TGCGCCAGCAGCCAAGTCTTGGCAGATTACAATGAGCAGTTCTTC
CASSQVLADYNEQFF
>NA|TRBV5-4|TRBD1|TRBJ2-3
TGTGCCAGCAGCACCCGGGACAGGGGTACCCGGGATACGCAGTATTTT
CASSTRDRGTRDTQYF
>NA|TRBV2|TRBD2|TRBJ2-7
TGTGCCAGCAGTGAGACTAGCGGAGTTTACGAGCAGTACTTC
CASSETSGVYEQYF
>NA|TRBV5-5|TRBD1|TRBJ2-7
TGTGCCAGCAGCTTACAGGGGGGACAGTTCTACGAGCAGTACTTC
CASSLQGGQFYEQYF
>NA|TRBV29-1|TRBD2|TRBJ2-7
TGCAGCGTTGAAGGGCTAGCGGGAGACAGATACGAGCAGTACTTC
CSVEGLAGDRYEQYF